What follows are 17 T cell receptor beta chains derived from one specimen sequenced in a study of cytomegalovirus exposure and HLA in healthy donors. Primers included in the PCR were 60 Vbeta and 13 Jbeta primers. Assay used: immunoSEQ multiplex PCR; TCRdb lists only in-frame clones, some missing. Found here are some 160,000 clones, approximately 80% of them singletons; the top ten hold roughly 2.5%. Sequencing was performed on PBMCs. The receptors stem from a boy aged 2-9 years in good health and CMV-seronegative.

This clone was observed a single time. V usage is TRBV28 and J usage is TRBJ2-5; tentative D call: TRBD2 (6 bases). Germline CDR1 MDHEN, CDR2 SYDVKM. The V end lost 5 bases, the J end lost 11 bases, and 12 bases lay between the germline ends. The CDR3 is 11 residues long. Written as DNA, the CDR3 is TGTGCCAGCAGTGTAGGCGGGGAGCAGTACTTC. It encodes CASSVGGEQYF.

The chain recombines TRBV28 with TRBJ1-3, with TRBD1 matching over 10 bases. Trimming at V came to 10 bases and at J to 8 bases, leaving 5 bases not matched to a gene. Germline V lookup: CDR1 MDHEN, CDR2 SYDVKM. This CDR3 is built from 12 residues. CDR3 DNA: TGTGCCATAAGACAGGGGGCTGACACCATATATTTT. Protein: CAIRQGADTIYF.

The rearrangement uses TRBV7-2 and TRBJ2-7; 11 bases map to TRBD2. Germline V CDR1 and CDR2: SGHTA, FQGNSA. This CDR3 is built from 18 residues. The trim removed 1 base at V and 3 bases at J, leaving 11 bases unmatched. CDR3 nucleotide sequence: TGTGCCAGCAGCTTAGTAGGGACTAGCGGCAAGTCTGGCTACGAGCAGTACTTC. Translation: CASSLVGTSGKSGYEQYF.

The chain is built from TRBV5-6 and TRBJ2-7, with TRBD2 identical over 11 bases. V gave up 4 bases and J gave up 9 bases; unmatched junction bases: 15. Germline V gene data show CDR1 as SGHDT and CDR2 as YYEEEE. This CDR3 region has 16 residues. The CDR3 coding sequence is TGTGCCAGCAGCCTTCTTAGCGGGAGGGCCCTGCACGTGCAGTACTTC. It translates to CASSLLSGRALHVQYF.

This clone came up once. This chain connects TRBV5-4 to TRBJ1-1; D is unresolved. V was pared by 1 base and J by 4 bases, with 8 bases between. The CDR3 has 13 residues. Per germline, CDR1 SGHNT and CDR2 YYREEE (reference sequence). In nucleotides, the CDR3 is TGTGCCAGCAGCTTGACACCGCCCACTGAAGCTTTCTTT. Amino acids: CASSLTPPTEAFF.

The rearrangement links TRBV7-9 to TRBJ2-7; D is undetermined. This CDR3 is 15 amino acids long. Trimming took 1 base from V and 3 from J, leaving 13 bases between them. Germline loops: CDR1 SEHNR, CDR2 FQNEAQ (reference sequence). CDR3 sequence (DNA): TGTGCCAGCAGCTTAGGAGAGTACACAGTCTACGAGCAGTACTTC. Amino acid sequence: CASSLGEYTVYEQYF.

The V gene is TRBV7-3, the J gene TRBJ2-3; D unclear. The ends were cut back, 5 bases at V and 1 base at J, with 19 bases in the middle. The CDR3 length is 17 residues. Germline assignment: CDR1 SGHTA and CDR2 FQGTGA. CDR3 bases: TGTGCCAGCAGCCCCCGACTGGCCTCTGAGGGCACAGATACGCAGTATTTT. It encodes CASSPRLASEGTDTQYF.

CDR3 coding DNA: TGCAGTGCTGGAGCGACCGGGGAGCTGTTTTTT. This translates into CSAGATGELFF. The gene calls are TRBV20-1 and TRBJ2-2; D is uncertain. There are 11 residues in the CDR3. CDR1 and CDR2 from the germline V gene are DFQATT and SNEGSKA (reference sequence). With 5 bases removed from V and 5 bases from J, the gap between germline ends came to 6 bases.

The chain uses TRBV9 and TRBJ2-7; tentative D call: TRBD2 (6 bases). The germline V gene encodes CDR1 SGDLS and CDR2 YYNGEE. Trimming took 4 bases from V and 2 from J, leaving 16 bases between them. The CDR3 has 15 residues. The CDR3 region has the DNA TGTGCCAGCAGCCCGTCGGGAGCGGATACCTACGAGCAGTACTTC. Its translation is CASSPSGADTYEQYF. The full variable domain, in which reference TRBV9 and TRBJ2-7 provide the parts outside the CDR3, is DSGVTQTPKHLITATGQRVTLRCSPRSGDLSVYWYQQSLDQGLQFLIQYYNGEERAKGNILERFSAQQFPDLHSELNLSSLELGDSALYFCASSPSGADTYEQYFGPGTRLTVT.

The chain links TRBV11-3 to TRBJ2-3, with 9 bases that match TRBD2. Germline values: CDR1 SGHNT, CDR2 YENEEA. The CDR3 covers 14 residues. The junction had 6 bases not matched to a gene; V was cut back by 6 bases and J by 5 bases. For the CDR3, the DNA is TGTGCCAGCAGTAGCGGGAGTCGTTTAGATACGCAGTATTTT. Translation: CASSSGSRLDTQYF.

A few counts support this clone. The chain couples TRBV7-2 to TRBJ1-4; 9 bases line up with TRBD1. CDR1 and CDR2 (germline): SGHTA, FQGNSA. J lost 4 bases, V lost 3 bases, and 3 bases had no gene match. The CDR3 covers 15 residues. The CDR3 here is CASSFSGQGNEKLFF. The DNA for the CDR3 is TGTGCCAGCAGCTTTTCGGGACAGGGTAATGAAAAACTGTTTTTT.

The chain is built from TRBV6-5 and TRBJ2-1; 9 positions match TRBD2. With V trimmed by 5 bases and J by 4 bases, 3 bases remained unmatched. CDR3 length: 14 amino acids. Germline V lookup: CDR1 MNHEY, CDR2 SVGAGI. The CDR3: CASSRLAEYNEQFF. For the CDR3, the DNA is TGTGCCAGCAGTCGACTAGCGGAGTACAATGAGCAGTTCTTC.

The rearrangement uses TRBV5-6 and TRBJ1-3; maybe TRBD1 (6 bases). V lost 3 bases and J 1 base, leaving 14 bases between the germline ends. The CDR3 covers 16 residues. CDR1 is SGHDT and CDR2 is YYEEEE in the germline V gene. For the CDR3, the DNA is TGTGCCAGCAGCTGGGAACAGGGAATTTCTGGAAACACCATATATTTT. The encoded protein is CASSWEQGISGNTIYF.

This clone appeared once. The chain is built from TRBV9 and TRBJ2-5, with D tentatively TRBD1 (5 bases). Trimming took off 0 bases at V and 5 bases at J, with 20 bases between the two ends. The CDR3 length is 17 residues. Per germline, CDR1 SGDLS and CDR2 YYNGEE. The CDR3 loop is CASSVDHAAGNDETQYF. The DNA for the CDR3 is TGTGCCAGCAGCGTAGACCACGCGGCAGGGAATGATGAGACCCAGTACTTC.

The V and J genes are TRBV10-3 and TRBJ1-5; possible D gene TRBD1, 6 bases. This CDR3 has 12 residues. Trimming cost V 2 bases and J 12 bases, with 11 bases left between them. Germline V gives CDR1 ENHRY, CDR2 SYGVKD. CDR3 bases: TGTGCCATCAGTGAGCAGGGGTTGTTCCAGCATTTT. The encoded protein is CAISEQGLFQHF.

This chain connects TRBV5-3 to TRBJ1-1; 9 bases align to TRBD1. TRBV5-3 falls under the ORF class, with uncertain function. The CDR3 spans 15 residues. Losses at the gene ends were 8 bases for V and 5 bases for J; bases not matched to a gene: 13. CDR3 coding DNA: TGTGCCAGCAGCCCAAGACAGGGGGGTAGAACTGAAGCTTTCTTT. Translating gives CASSPRQGGRTEAFF.

The CDR3 loop reads CASSSRLDRAYEQYF. The CDR3 region has the DNA TGTGCCAGCAGCTCCCGGCTGGACAGAGCCTACGAGCAGTACTTC. The chain combines TRBV7-9 with TRBJ2-7, with TRBD1 as a possible D gene (6 bases). This CDR3 spans 15 amino acids. With 4 bases removed from V and 2 bases from J, the gap between germline ends came to 15 bases. CDR1 SEHNR and CDR2 FQNEAQ come from the germline V gene (reference sequence). Full variable domain (missing parts from reference TRBV7-9 and TRBJ2-7): DTGVSQNPRHKITKRGQNVTFRCDPISEHNRLYWYRQTLGQGPEFLTYFQNEAQLEKSRLLSDRFSAERPKGSFSTLEIQRTEQGDSAMYLCASSSRLDRAYEQYFGPGTRLTVT.